This TCR beta chain was identified in a study of spatial heterogeneity in lung cancer. Documented time point: blood at routine non-recurrence follow-up after resection. Unsorted whole RNA of tumor, nontumor lung or frozen PBMC was sequenced. The germline V gene has CDR1 SGHRS and CDR2 YFSETQ. V was cut by 7 bases and J by 3 bases, with 17 bases left in between. This CDR3 spans 14 amino acids. Each CDR3 protein gets one entry after TCRdb re-called the 5' RACE reads with MiXCR. The sample records about 120,000 distinct CDR3 sequences, over 9% being singletons. This rearrangement joins TRBV5-1 to TRBJ2-7; either TRBD1 or TRBD2 may supply D (6 bases each). The TCR originated in a male donor with early-stage non-small cell lung cancer. The input for sequencing was PBMCs, taken at follow-up. The CDR3 bases are TGCGCCAGCCATCCCGGGGGCGCCCGCTACGAGCAGTACTTC. Translation: CASHPGGARYEQYF.